The clone carrying this T cell receptor beta chain was seen only once. The data stem from a study of blood T cell repertoires in COVID-19. Study background: The analysed material was cDNA or gDNA that came from T cells, B-cell-depleted T cells, or PBMCs.

The CDR3 is 15 residues long. Losses at the gene ends were 4 bases for V and 0 bases for J; bases not matched to a gene: 4. Germline V gives CDR1 SGHNT, CDR2 YYREEE (reference sequence). TCRdb's copy holds only in-frame clones and misses some; the assay was immunoSEQ multiplex PCR. The sample has 400,000 to 500,000 clones; roughly 88% are singletons. The V call is TRBV5-4, the J call TRBJ1-1, with TRBD1 identical over 9 bases. The TCR comes from a woman aged 30 to 39 with active or convalescent COVID-19. The material sequenced was peripheral blood. As DNA, the CDR3 is TGTGCCAGCAGCACTGGGGACAGGGTGAACACTGAAGCTTTCTTT. Protein product: CASSTGDRVNTEAFF.